These 21 T cell receptor beta chains originate from one sample sequenced in a study of blood T cell repertoires in COVID-19. Here immunoSEQ multiplex PCR was the method, and the copy in TCRdb shows in-frame clones only, minus some. The top ten clones hold 9.5% to 15% of a sample with about 210,000 clones, around 80% of them seen once. Material: peripheral blood. These receptors were obtained from a woman aged 40 to 55 with acute or convalescent COVID-19.

This sequence joins TRBV2 and TRBJ2-1; TRBD2 matches at 12 bases. CDR1 is SNHLY and CDR2 is FYNNEI in the germline V gene. V lost 6 bases to trimming and J lost 8 bases; unmatched junction nucleotides: 8. CDR3 length equals 15 residues. In nucleotides, the CDR3 is TGTGCCAGCAGCGCGTCTAGCGGGGGGGCCGATGAGCAGTTCTTC. It codes for CASSASSGGADEQFF.

The J gene is TRBJ1-2, the V gene TRBV19, with TRBD1 matching over 10 bases. This CDR3 is built from 14 residues. Per the germline V gene, CDR1 is LNHDA and CDR2 is SQIVND (reference sequence). J lost 7 bases, V lost 6 bases, and 8 bases had no gene match. CDR3 region: CASSPGQGRGGYTF. CDR3 nucleotide sequence: TGTGCCAGTAGCCCGGGACAGGGGAGGGGTGGCTACACCTTC. The full variable domain, rest sourced from reference TRBV19 and TRBJ1-2, is DGGITQSPKYLFRKEGQNVTLSCEQNLNHDAMYWYRQDPGQGLRLIYYSQIVNDFQKGDIAEGYSVSREKKESFPLTVTSAQKNPTAFYLCASSPGQGRGGYTFGSGTRLTVV.

The chain uses TRBV7-6 and TRBJ2-2; TRBD2 matches 14 bases. The CDR3 loop spans 19 amino acids. V dropped 5 bases and J dropped 6; count of bases not matched to a gene: 14. Germline V lookup: CDR1 SGHVS, CDR2 FNYEAQ. The CDR3 sequence is CASSPGLAGVVPGSGELFF. For the CDR3, the DNA is TGTGCCAGCAGCCCGGGACTAGCGGGGGTCGTTCCGGGGTCCGGGGAGCTGTTTTTT.

The genes are TRBV27 and TRBJ2-7, with 7 bases lining up with TRBD2. Per the germline V gene, CDR1 is MNHEY and CDR2 is SMNVEV (reference sequence). V dropped 5 bases and J dropped 5; count of bases not matched to a gene: 6. CDR3 length: 13 amino acids. The CDR3 nucleotides are TGTGCCAGCAGTACGGGACTAAGAAACGAGCAGTACTTC. As protein: CASSTGLRNEQYF.

This clone was seen only a few times. The same CDR3 also results from other DNA sequences found in this sample. The V and J genes are TRBV5-1 and TRBJ2-2; TRBD2 aligns across 9 bases. Germline V gene data show CDR1 as SGHRS and CDR2 as YFSETQ. J lost 3 bases, V lost 4 bases, and 4 bases had no gene match. The CDR3 spans 15 residues. CDR3 residues: CASSLGLADTGELFF. Here the CDR3 DNA reads TGCGCCAGCAGCCTGGGACTAGCAGACACCGGGGAGCTGTTTTTT.

The gene calls are TRBV5-1 and TRBJ1-1; 7 bases are shared with TRBD1. J lost 2 bases, V lost 3 bases, and 13 bases had no gene match. The CDR3 sequence is 17 residues long. Germline V gene data show CDR1 as SGHRS and CDR2 as YFSETQ. CDR3 DNA sequence: TGCGCCAGCAGCTCAGGACAGGCCGCGGGCCCCAACACTGAAGCTTTCTTT. This encodes CASSSGQAAGPNTEAFF.

The chain joins TRBV4-2 to TRBJ2-1, with a tentative D call TRBD1 (7 bases). Germline loops: CDR1 LGHNA, CDR2 YNFKEQ. The ends were cut back, 4 bases at V and 4 bases at J, with 14 bases in the middle. The CDR3 runs 15 residues. The CDR3 bases are TGTGCCAGCAGCCCAGGGGGGTCTTATTACAATGAGCAGTTCTTC. This codes for CASSPGGSYYNEQFF.

The rearrangement links TRBV27 to TRBJ1-2, with D uncertain. V lost 7 bases and J lost 4, with 13 bases in between. The CDR3 is 13 amino acids. Germline CDR1 is MNHEY and CDR2 is SMNVEV (reference sequence). In nucleotides, the CDR3 is TGTGCCAGCACCTCCGGTCTCGGCTATGGCTACACCTTC. Residues: CASTSGLGYGYTF.

This clone was seen only once. The chain recombines TRBV15 with TRBJ1-5; 7 nucleotides match TRBD1. Per the germline V gene, CDR1 is LNHNV and CDR2 is YYDKDF (reference sequence). The CDR3 covers 15 residues. With 6 bases clipped from V and 0 bases from J, the junction kept 5 bases outside the gene matches. The DNA for the CDR3 is TGTGCCACCAGAGGGGGACAGCATAGCAATCAGCCCCAGCATTTT. Translating it yields CATRGGQHSNQPQHF.

The chain is built from TRBV7-3 and TRBJ2-7; TRBD1 matches 11 bases. The length of the CDR3 is 15 residues. The V and J ends lost 5 bases and 7 bases, in that order; junction bases with no gene match: 10. CDR1 is SGHTA and CDR2 is FQGTGA in the germline V gene. The CDR3 DNA reads as TGTGCCAGCAGCAAAGGGACAGGGGGGTTTGGTGAGCAGTACTTC. Its translation: CASSKGTGGFGEQYF.

The rearrangement joins TRBV18 to TRBJ2-1, with 7 bases fitting TRBD2. With V trimmed by 1 base and J by 0 bases, 6 bases remained unmatched. The V gene's germline CDR1 is KGHSH and CDR2 LQKENI. This CDR3 is built from 17 residues. CDR3 loop: CASSPLTAGSSYNEQFF. CDR3 DNA: TGTGCCAGCTCACCACTCACAGCGGGGAGCTCCTACAATGAGCAGTTCTTC. Based on the CDR3 plus reference TRBV18 and TRBJ2-1, the full variable domain is NAGVMQNPRHLVRRRGQEARLRCSPMKGHSHVYWYRQLPEEGLKFMVYLQKENIIDESGMPKERFSAEFPKEGPSILRIQQVVRGDSAAYFCASSPLTAGSSYNEQFFGPGTRLTVL.

This chain links TRBV5-6 with TRBJ1-2; D call uncertain. Trimming took off 1 base at V and 6 bases at J, with 7 bases between the two ends. This CDR3 is 12 amino acids long. Germline V gene lookup returns CDR1 SGHDT and CDR2 YYEEEE. CDR3 DNA sequence: TGTGCCAGCAGCTTGTTGGCGGATGGCTACACCTTC. Its protein is CASSLLADGYTF.

The rearrangement joins TRBV10-3 to TRBJ1-3, with a tentative D call TRBD1 (6 bases). The CDR3 contains 17 residues. Deletions cut 6 bases from V and 0 bases from J, with 18 bases between. Per germline, CDR1 ENHRY and CDR2 SYGVKD. The DNA for the CDR3 is TGTGCCATCAGGGGGGCCGGGACAACCTCCTCTGGAAACACCATATATTTT. Translation gives CAIRGAGTTSSGNTIYF.

The gene calls are TRBV19 and TRBJ2-7; 7 positions agree with TRBD1. The CDR3 runs 14 residues. Germline-derived CDR1 and CDR2 are LNHDA and SQIVND (reference sequence). The V gene end was trimmed by 4 bases and the J gene end by 4 bases; junction bases not matched to a gene: 7. CDR3 sequence reads: CASSTYRDSYEQYF. The CDR3 DNA is TGTGCCAGTAGTACTTACCGGGACAGTTACGAGCAGTACTTC.

In its sample, this clone was seen many times. The rearrangement uses TRBV9 and TRBJ2-7, with D maybe TRBD1 (5 bases). V lost 4 bases to trimming and J lost 3 bases, with 17 bases between them. The V gene's germline CDR1 is SGDLS and CDR2 YYNGEE. There are 15 residues in the CDR3. DNA for the CDR3: TGTGCCAGCAGCACCAGACAGTCGGGCATCTACGAGCAGTACTTC. This sequence encodes CASSTRQSGIYEQYF.

DNA for the CDR3: TGTGCCAGCAGCCCAAGGGAGAGCTCCTACAATGAGCAGTTCTTC. Encoded protein: CASSPRESSYNEQFF. V and J are TRBV5-8 and TRBJ2-1, with a possible D match to TRBD2 (5 bases). Looked up from germline, CDR1 is SGHTS and CDR2 is YDEGEE. The V end lost 4 bases, the J end lost 0 bases, and 11 bases lay between the germline ends. This CDR3 spans 15 amino acids.

The chain joins TRBV3-1 (or the pseudogene TRBV3-2) to TRBJ2-3, with D perhaps matching TRBD1 (5 bases). CDR3 size: 15 residues. V was pared by 4 bases and J by 6 bases, with 17 bases between. The germline CDR1 and CDR2 sequences are LGHDT and YNNKEL (reference sequence). The CDR3 protein is CASSLRVMGRDTQYF. CDR3 nucleotide sequence: TGTGCCAGCAGCCTCCGGGTAATGGGGCGGGATACGCAGTATTTT.

The chain has TRBV5-1 and TRBJ2-3; possible D gene TRBD2, 5 bases. The CDR3 has 13 amino acids. V dropped 3 bases and J dropped 6 bases, with 11 bases sitting between them. Germline CDR1 is SGHRS and CDR2 is YFSETQ. The CDR3 spells CASSSDLGDTQYF. The CDR3 coding sequence is TGCGCCAGCAGCTCGGACTTAGGGGATACGCAGTATTTT. The full variable domain, in which reference TRBV5-1 and TRBJ2-3 provide the parts outside the CDR3, is KAGVTQTPRYLIKTRGQQVTLSCSPISGHRSVSWYQQTPGQGLQFLFEYFSETQRNKGNFPGRFSGRQFSNSRSEMNVSTLELGDSALYLCASSSDLGDTQYFGPGTRLTVL.

The gene calls are TRBV5-6 and TRBJ1-1; a possible D gene is TRBD1 (5 bases). This CDR3 has 17 residues. The germline CDR1 and CDR2 sequences are SGHDT and YYEEEE. The V and J ends lost 1 base and 0 bases respectively, with 16 bases between them. CDR3 loop: CASSLRGLARMNTEAFF. In DNA, the CDR3 is TGTGCCAGCAGCTTGAGGGGTTTGGCCCGCATGAACACTGAAGCTTTCTTT.

The chain employs TRBV6-5 and TRBJ1-2; 7 bases fit TRBD1. This CDR3 region has 15 residues. With 3 bases clipped from V and 4 bases from J, the junction kept 8 bases outside the gene matches. Germline values: CDR1 MNHEY, CDR2 SVGAGI. The CDR3 DNA sequence: TGTGCCAGCAGTTATGGGAGACAGGGCACCTATGGCTACACCTTC. It codes for CASSYGRQGTYGYTF.

The chain has TRBV11-3 and TRBJ2-1; D is undetermined. The CDR3 covers 12 residues. Trimming removed 6 bases at V and 8 bases at J, with 11 bases between. Germline V gene sequence: CDR1 SGHNT, CDR2 YENEEA. CDR3 loop: CASSTISDEQFF. The CDR3, as DNA: TGTGCCAGCAGTACTATCTCGGATGAGCAGTTCTTC.